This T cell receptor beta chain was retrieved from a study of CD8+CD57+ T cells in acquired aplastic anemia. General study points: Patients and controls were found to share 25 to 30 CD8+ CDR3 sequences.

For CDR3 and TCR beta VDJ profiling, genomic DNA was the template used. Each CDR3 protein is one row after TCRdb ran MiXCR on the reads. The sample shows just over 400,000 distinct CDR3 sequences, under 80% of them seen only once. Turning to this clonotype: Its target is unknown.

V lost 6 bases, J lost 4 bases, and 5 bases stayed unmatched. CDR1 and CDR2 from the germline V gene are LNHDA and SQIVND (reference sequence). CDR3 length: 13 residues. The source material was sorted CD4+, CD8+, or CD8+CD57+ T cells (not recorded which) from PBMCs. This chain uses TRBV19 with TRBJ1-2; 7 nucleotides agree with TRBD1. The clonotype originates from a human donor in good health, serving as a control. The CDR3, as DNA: TGTGCCAGTAGCGCGGACAGGATCTATGGCTACACCTTC. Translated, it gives CASSADRIYGYTF.